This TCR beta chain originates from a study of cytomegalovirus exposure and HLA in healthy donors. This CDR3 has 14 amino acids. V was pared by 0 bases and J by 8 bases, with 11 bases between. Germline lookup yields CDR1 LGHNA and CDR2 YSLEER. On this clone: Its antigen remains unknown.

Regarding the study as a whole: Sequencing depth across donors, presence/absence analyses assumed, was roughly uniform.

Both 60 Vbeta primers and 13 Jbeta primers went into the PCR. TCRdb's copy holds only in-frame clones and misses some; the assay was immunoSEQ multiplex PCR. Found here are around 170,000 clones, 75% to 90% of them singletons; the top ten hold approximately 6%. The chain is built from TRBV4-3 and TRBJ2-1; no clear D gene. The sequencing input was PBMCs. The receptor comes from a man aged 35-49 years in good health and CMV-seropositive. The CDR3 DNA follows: TGCGCCAGCAGCCAAGAACTCTTCGCCCATGAGCAGTTCTTC. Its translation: CASSQELFAHEQFF.